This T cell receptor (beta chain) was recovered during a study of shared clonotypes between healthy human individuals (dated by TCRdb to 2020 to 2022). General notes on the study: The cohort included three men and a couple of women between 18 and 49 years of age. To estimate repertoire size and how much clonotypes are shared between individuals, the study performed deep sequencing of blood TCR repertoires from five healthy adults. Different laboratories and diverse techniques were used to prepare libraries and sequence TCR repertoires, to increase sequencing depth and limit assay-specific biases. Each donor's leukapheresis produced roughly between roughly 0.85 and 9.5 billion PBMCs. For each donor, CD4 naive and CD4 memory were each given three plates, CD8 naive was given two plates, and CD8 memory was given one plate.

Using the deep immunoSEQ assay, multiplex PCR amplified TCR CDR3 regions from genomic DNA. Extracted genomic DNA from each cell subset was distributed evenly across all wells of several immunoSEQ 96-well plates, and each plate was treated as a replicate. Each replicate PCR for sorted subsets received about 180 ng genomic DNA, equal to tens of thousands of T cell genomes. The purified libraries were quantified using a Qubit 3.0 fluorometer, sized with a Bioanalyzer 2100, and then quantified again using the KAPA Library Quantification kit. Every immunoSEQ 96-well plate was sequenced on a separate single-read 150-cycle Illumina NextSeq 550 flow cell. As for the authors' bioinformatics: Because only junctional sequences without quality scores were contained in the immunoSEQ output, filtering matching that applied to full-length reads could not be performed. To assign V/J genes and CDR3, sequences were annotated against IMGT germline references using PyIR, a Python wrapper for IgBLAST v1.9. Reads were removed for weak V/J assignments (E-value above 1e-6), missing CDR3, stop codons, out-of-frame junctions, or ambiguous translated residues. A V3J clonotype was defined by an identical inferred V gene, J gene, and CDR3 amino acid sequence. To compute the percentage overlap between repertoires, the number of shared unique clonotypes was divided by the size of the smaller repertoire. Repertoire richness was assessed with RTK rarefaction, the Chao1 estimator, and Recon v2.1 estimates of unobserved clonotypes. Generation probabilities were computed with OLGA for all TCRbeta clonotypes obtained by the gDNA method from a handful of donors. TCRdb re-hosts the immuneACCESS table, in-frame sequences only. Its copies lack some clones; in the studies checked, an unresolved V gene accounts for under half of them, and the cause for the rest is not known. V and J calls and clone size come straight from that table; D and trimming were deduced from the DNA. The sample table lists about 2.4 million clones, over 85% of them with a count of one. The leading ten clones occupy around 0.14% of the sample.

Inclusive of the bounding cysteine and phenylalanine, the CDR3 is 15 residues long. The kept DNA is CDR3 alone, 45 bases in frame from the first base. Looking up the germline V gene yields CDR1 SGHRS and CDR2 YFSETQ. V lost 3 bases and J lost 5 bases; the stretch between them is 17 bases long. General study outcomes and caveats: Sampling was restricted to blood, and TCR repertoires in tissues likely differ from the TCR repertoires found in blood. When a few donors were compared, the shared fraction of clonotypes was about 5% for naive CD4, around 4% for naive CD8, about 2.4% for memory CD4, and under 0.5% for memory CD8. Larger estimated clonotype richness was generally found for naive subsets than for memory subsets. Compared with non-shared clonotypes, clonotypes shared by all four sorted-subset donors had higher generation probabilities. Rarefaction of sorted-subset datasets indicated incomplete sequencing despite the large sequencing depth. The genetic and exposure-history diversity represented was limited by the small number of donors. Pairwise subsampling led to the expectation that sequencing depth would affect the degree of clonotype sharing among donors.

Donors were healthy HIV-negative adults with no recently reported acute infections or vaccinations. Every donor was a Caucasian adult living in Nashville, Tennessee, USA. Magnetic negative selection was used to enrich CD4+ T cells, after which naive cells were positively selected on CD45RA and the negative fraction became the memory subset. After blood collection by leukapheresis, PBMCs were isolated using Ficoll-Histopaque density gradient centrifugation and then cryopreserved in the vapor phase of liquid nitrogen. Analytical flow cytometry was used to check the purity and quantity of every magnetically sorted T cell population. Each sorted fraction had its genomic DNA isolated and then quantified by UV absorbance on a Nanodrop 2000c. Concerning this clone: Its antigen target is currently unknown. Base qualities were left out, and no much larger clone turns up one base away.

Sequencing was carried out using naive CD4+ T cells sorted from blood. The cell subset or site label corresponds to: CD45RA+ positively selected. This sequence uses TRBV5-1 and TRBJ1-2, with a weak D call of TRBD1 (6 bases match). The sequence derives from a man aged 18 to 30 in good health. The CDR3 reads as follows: CASSWKPGDFYGYTF. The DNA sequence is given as TGCGCCAGCAGCTGGAAACCAGGGGACTTTTATGGCTACACCTTC.